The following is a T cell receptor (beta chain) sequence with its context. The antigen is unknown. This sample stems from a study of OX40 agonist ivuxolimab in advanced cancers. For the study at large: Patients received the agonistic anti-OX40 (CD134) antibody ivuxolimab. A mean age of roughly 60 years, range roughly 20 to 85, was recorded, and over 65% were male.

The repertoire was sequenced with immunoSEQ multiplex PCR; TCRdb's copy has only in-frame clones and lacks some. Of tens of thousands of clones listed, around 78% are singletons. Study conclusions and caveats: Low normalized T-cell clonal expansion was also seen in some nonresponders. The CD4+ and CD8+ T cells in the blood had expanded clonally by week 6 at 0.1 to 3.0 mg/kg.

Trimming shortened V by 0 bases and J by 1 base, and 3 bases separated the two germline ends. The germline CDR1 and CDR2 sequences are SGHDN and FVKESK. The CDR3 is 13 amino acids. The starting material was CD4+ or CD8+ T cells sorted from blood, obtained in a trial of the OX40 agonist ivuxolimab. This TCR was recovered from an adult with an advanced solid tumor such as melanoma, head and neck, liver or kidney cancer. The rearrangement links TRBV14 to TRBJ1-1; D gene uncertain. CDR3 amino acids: CASSQDQNTEAFF. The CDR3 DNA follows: TGTGCCAGCAGCCAAGACCAGAACACTGAAGCTTTCTTT.